This passage covers 17 T cell receptor beta chains from one sample sequenced in a study of blood T cell repertoires in COVID-19. The method was immunoSEQ multiplex PCR; TCRdb's version includes in-frame clones alone and lacks a portion of them. The data hold 150,000 to 160,000 clones, with approximately 78% observed a single time. The specimen sequenced was peripheral blood. These TCRs come from a man older than 75 with acute or convalescent COVID-19.

The chain links TRBV5-5 to TRBJ2-7; the match to TRBD1 covers 8 bases. This CDR3 comprises 14 residues. The trim removed 4 bases at V and 3 bases at J, leaving 6 bases unmatched. Germline assignment: CDR1 SGHKS and CDR2 YYEKEE (reference sequence). The CDR3, as DNA: TGTGCCAGCAGCCCCCTCGGACAGGGCTACGAGCAGTACGTC. It codes for CASSPLGQGYEQYV.

This CDR3 is CASSPLYSRETQYF. CDR3 nucleotide sequence: TGTGCCAGCTCACCTCTTTACTCGCGGGAGACCCAGTACTTC. The chain joins TRBV18 to TRBJ2-5; D unresolved. Trimming shortened V by 3 bases and J by 5 bases, and 13 bases separated the two germline ends. Germline V gives CDR1 KGHSH, CDR2 LQKENI. This CDR3 comprises 14 residues.

DNA of the CDR3: TGTGCCAGCAGCCCCCAGGGGGGTGAGCAGTTCTTC. Translated: CASSPQGGEQFF. The chain uses TRBV14 and TRBJ2-1, with a weak D call TRBD1 (7 bases). The CDR3 contains 12 residues. V was trimmed by 4 bases and J by 9 bases, leaving 10 bases between them. The germline V gene encodes CDR1 SGHDN and CDR2 FVKESK.

This sequence joins TRBV4-3 and TRBJ2-3, with TRBD2 matching over 10 bases. This CDR3 has 16 amino acids. V trimming: 0 bases; J trimming: 3 bases; junction bases outside the gene matches: 3. CDR1 and CDR2 (germline): LGHNA, YSLEER. In nucleotides, the CDR3 is TGCGCCAGCAGCCAAGACCCGGGACTAGCGACAGATACGCAGTATTTT. Its protein is CASSQDPGLATDTQYF.

The chain employs TRBV30 and TRBJ1-2, with D hard to call. V lost 0 bases, J lost 4 bases, and 6 bases lay in between. The CDR3 has 12 residues. CDR1 and CDR2 from the germline V gene are GTSNPN and SVGIG (reference sequence). CDR3 amino acids: CAWSVAGYGYTF. In DNA form, the CDR3 reads TGTGCCTGGAGTGTTGCAGGCTATGGCTACACCTTC.

The chain carries TRBV27 and TRBJ1-2, with 8 bases that match TRBD1. This CDR3 region has 16 residues. The V gene's germline CDR1 is MNHEY and CDR2 SMNVEV (reference sequence). Trimming at V came to 6 bases and at J to 1 base, leaving 10 bases not matched to a gene. As DNA, the CDR3 is TGTGCCAGCAGCTTCCGTTCAGGGGGCAGTAACTATGGCTACACCTTC. Amino acid sequence: CASSFRSGGSNYGYTF.

The gene calls are TRBV18 and TRBJ2-1; 9 bases are a match to TRBD1. The germline CDR1 and CDR2 sequences are KGHSH and LQKENI. The CDR3 is made up of 16 amino acids. The V segment lost 0 bases and the J segment 7 bases; nucleotides outside the gene matches: 7. This chain's CDR3 is CASSPPTTGGVNEQFF. The CDR3 DNA reads as TGTGCCAGCTCACCACCTACTACAGGGGGCGTGAATGAGCAGTTCTTC.

J is TRBJ2-7 and V is TRBV19; 8 nucleotides align to TRBD1. V dropped 3 bases and J dropped 3; count of bases not matched to a gene: 7. The CDR3 totals 15 residues. Germline V lookup: CDR1 LNHDA, CDR2 SQIVND (reference sequence). CDR3 nucleotide sequence: TGTGCCAGTAGTATTGGGGACAGGAGGATCTACGAGCAGTACTTC. This sequence encodes CASSIGDRRIYEQYF.

The chain has TRBV7-2 and TRBJ2-1; unclear D gene. Germline V gives CDR1 SGHTA, CDR2 FQGNSA. The CDR3 has 13 amino acids. Trimming took 5 bases from V and 11 from J, leaving 16 bases between them. The CDR3 nucleotides are TGTGCCAGCAGCCGTGCGGCTCGGCCTCAGCAGTTCTTC. Encoded protein: CASSRAARPQQFF.

This clone was seen a single time. V and J are TRBV18 and TRBJ1-3, with D possibly TRBD1 on 6 matching bases. Per the germline V gene, CDR1 is KGHSH and CDR2 is LQKENI. V was shortened by 2 bases and J by 0 bases, with 11 bases between the two germline ends. The CDR3 loop spans 16 amino acids. The CDR3 DNA reads as TGTGCCAGCTCACCAGGATTAGGGGGCTCTGGAAACACCATATATTTT. Encoded protein: CASSPGLGGSGNTIYF.

This clone has only one observation. The CDR3 DNA reads as TGTGCCAGCATCGACAGCTCCTATAATTCACCCCTCCACTTT. This gives the protein CASIDSSYNSPLHF. The chain is built from TRBV7-3 and TRBJ1-6, with a tentative D call TRBD1 (5 bases). CDR3 length: 14 residues. CDR1 is SGHTA and CDR2 is FQGTGA in the germline V gene. V was cut by 7 bases and J by 0 bases, with 7 bases left in between.

This sequence joins TRBV7-3 and TRBJ2-2; 7 nucleotides line up with TRBD2. This CDR3 comprises 17 residues. Losses at the gene ends were 1 base for V and 0 bases for J; bases not matched to a gene: 5. Germline CDR1 is SGHTA and CDR2 is FQGTGA. The CDR3 spells CASSLNRLAANTGELFF. CDR3 DNA sequence: TGTGCCAGCAGCTTAAACCGCCTAGCGGCGAACACCGGGGAGCTGTTTTTT.

The chain has TRBV7-2 and TRBJ2-4; TRBD2 aligns across 8 bases. This CDR3 has 14 residues. The trim removed 7 bases at V and 9 bases at J, leaving 11 bases unmatched. The germline gives CDR1 SGHTA, CDR2 FQGNSA. CDR3 residues: CASKRTSFDVIQYF. The CDR3, as DNA: TGTGCCAGCAAGAGGACTAGCTTTGACGTCATTCAGTACTTC.

The chain carries TRBV6-5 and TRBJ2-5; D gene uncertain. Germline V lookup: CDR1 MNHEY, CDR2 SVGAGI. The CDR3 loop spans 13 amino acids. Trimming stripped 4 bases from V and 1 base from J, with 7 bases between. CDR3 DNA sequence: TGTGCCAGCAGTTCCCTCCCCCAAGAGACCCAGTACTTC. This codes for CASSSLPQETQYF.

The chain joins TRBV24-1 to TRBJ2-1; the D gene is possibly TRBD1 (5 bases). The V end was cut by 8 bases, the J end by 5 bases, with 24 bases between. The germline CDR1 and CDR2 sequences are KGHDR and SFDVKD. The CDR3 runs to 17 residues. The CDR3 protein is CATNPSPRQGIDNEQFF. Here the CDR3 DNA reads TGTGCCACCAACCCCAGCCCCCGGCAGGGTATCGACAATGAGCAGTTCTTC.

The rearrangement joins TRBV28 to TRBJ2-5; the match to TRBD2 covers 11 bases. Germline assignment: CDR1 MDHEN and CDR2 SYDVKM. V dropped 6 bases and J dropped 1; count of bases not matched to a gene: 4. The CDR3 has 15 residues. The CDR3 loop is CASSSSGGAQETQYF. CDR3 coding DNA: TGTGCCAGCAGCAGTAGCGGGGGGGCCCAAGAGACCCAGTACTTC.

Points on this clone: Its ends do not fully match the called genes, so a read error is possible. V and J are TRBV7-8 and TRBJ2-2; 11 nucleotides line up with TRBD2. CDR1 is SGHVS, CDR2 FQNEAQ, per germline. The CDR3 has 15 residues. The CDR3 nucleotides are TGTGCCAGCAGCTTACTAGCGGGGGGACCCCGGGGAGCTGTTTTT. Translated: CASSLLAGGPRGAVF.